This T cell receptor beta chain appears in the sequencing data of a study of cytomegalovirus exposure and HLA in healthy donors. Regarding the study as a whole: Reportedly, TCR beta sequences accurately predicted HLA-A and HLA-B alleles in most subjects. Within a later analysis, the majority of CMV-associated TCR beta chains appeared HLA-restricted. Generally TCR sequences proved uncommon, though certain public TCRs appeared in numerous donors.

Although they were nominally healthy when sampled, donors likely had unrecorded immune exposures. The PCR ran on 60 Vbeta and 13 Jbeta primers. This table comes from immunoSEQ multiplex PCR, and its TCRdb copy is limited to in-frame clones, with some not included. The table lists some 130,000 clones, over 75% of them singletons. Germline assignment: CDR1 MDHEN and CDR2 SYDVKM. The J segment lost 4 bases and the V segment lost 4 bases, leaving 6 bases of the junction unmatched. The CDR3 length is 15 residues. In its sample, this clone was seen once. Its antigen is unknown. The TCR was taken from a male donor in good health and CMV-seropositive. V usage is TRBV28 and J usage is TRBJ1-3; 8 bases map to TRBD1. Sequenced: PBMCs. The DNA for the CDR3 is TGTGCCAGCAGTTCCCCCGGGACAGGCGGAAACACCATATATTTT. This translates into CASSSPGTGGNTIYF.